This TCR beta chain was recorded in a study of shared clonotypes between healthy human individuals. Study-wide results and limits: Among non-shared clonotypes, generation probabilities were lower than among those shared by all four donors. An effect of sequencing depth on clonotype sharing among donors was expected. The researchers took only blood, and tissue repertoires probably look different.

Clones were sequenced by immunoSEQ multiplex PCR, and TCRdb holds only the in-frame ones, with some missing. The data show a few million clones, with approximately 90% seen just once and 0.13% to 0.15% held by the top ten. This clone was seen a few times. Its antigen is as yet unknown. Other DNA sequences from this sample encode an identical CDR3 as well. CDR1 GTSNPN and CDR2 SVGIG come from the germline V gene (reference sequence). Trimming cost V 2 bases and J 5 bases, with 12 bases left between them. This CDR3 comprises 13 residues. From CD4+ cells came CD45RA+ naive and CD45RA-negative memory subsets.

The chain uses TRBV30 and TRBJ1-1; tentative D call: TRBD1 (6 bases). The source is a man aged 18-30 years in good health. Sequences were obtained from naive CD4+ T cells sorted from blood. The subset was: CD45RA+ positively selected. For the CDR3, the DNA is TGTGCCTGGAGTAAACAGGGAAGGACTGAAGCTTTCTTT. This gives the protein CAWSKQGRTEAFF.